These 15 T cell receptor beta chains came from one sample sequenced in a study of early T cells in non-severe SARS-CoV-2 infection. TCRdb independently ran MiXCR on the 5' RACE reads; one entry per CDR3 protein. The table lists tens of thousands of distinct CDR3 sequences, about an eighth of them singletons. Specimen: whole blood, collected at baseline. These receptor sequences come from an adult who was a healthcare worker with PCR-confirmed SARS-CoV-2 infection or an uninfected control (not recorded which).

This chain joins TRBV7-2 and TRBJ1-4; 8 bases line up with TRBD1. The CDR3 has 15 residues. CDR1 and CDR2 from the germline V gene are SGHTA and FQGNSA. J gave up 10 bases and V 2 bases, and 9 bases lay outside the gene matches. CDR3 protein: CASSLKTGVDGKLFF. CDR3 bases: TGTGCCAGCAGCTTAAAGACAGGGGTTGATGGAAAACTGTTTTTT.

This clonotype was seen more than once but under ten times. CDR3 bases: TGTGCCACCAGTGGATCACTTAACACCGGGGAGCTGTTTTTT. This sequence encodes CATSGSLNTGELFF. The chain has TRBV24-1 and TRBJ2-2; D uncertain. CDR3 length: 14 residues. The germline V and J ends were trimmed by 5 bases and 2 bases, with 8 bases remaining between them. Per the germline V gene, CDR1 is KGHDR and CDR2 is SFDVKD.

The J gene is TRBJ1-1, the V gene TRBV7-3; TRBD1 agrees at 9 bases. The germline V gene has CDR1 SGHTA and CDR2 FQGTGA. Trimming removed 3 bases from V and 6 bases from J; junction bases left unmatched: 5. The CDR3 runs to 14 residues. CDR3 coding DNA: TGTGCCAGCAGCTTGACAGGGGGGATCGCTGAAGCTTTCTTT. This gives the protein CASSLTGGIAEAFF.

This clonotype was seen ten or more times. The chain joins TRBV27 to TRBJ2-2; tentative D call: TRBD2 (7 bases). Looked up from germline, CDR1 is MNHEY and CDR2 is SMNVEV (reference sequence). This CDR3 region has 16 residues. V was pared by 3 bases and J by 7 bases, with 18 bases between. The chain's CDR3 is CASSFLAGAVSGELFF. The CDR3 region has the DNA TGTGCCAGCAGTTTCTTGGCGGGGGCCGTTAGCGGGGAGCTGTTTTTT.

The sample holds many counts of this clonotype. V is TRBV30 and J is TRBJ2-2, with D possibly matching TRBD1 (5 bases). Trimming left V 2 bases short and J 3 bases short, with 22 bases between. The CDR3 loop spans 18 amino acids. The germline V gene encodes CDR1 GTSNPN and CDR2 SVGIG (reference sequence). The CDR3 loop reads CAWSIHLRQGRDTGELFF. For the CDR3, the DNA is TGTGCCTGGAGTATACACCTCCGTCAGGGTAGGGACACCGGGGAGCTGTTTTTT.

This clonotype was counted ten times or more. The chain couples TRBV2 to TRBJ2-1, with D maybe TRBD1 (6 bases). The V end was cut by 4 bases, the J end by 2 bases, with 12 bases between. The CDR3 has 15 residues. The germline V gene encodes CDR1 SNHLY and CDR2 FYNNEI. In DNA form, the CDR3 reads TGTGCCAGCAGTGGGGAGACAGGTACCTACAATGAGCAGTTCTTC. This sequence encodes CASSGETGTYNEQFF.

This clonotype was recorded many times. V gene TRBV10-3 combines with J gene TRBJ1-4; weak D call: TRBD1 (6 bases). Trimming took off 4 bases at V and 5 bases at J, with 11 bases between the two ends. CDR1 and CDR2 from the germline V gene are ENHRY and SYGVKD. There are 14 residues in the CDR3. CDR3 region: CAISAQQGNEKLFF. Here the CDR3 DNA reads TGTGCCATCAGTGCACAACAGGGCAATGAAAAACTGTTTTTT.

This clonotype was found a few times. This rearrangement joins TRBV20-1 to TRBJ2-3, with D possibly TRBD2 on 6 matching bases. Germline values: CDR1 DFQATT, CDR2 SNEGSKA (reference sequence). Trimming shortened V by 6 bases and J by 1 base, and 8 bases separated the two germline ends. This CDR3 spans 12 amino acids. The CDR3 nucleotides are TGCAGTGCAAGGAGGGGCACAGATACGCAGTATTTT. Its translation: CSARRGTDTQYF.

In this sample, this clonotype turned up once. Being one base from a much bigger clone, this may be a read error. The chain combines TRBV6-2 or TRBV6-3 with TRBJ2-3, with D possibly being TRBD1 or TRBD2 (5 bases each). Looked up from germline, CDR1 is MNHEY and CDR2 is SVGEGT. The CDR3 covers 13 residues. V shed 10 bases and J shed 3 bases, with 14 bases lying between them. CDR3 amino acids: CANRTGTTDTQYF. The CDR3 bases are TGTGCCAACAGAACCGGGACGACAGATACGCAGTATTTT.

This clonotype was observed a single time. This chain links TRBV5-5 with TRBJ2-3, with D possibly TRBD2 on 5 matching bases. The CDR3 contains 15 residues. The V and J ends lost 0 bases and 1 base respectively, with 9 bases between them. The germline V gene encodes CDR1 SGHKS and CDR2 YYEKEE (reference sequence). In DNA form, the CDR3 reads TGTGCCAGCAGCTTGGCGATCGGGGGCACAGATACGCAGTATTTT. Protein sequence: CASSLAIGGTDTQYF.

This clonotype was observed a few times. The chain combines TRBV5-1 with TRBJ1-2; 7 bases are a match to TRBD1. J gave up 2 bases and V 0 bases, and 1 base lay outside the gene matches. The length of the CDR3 is 14 residues. Per the germline V gene, CDR1 is SGHRS and CDR2 is YFSETQ. CDR3 sequence: CASSLVTGNYGYTF. Written as DNA, the CDR3 is TGCGCCAGCAGCTTGGTGACAGGGAACTATGGCTACACCTTC.

This clonotype was seen ten or more times. The V call is TRBV29-1, the J call TRBJ2-6; possible D gene TRBD1, 6 bases. The germline V gene has CDR1 SQVTM and CDR2 ANQGSEA. The CDR3 length is 12 residues. The CDR3 loop reads CRPTNRVEVLTF. DNA for the CDR3: TGCAGACCAACGAACAGGGTCGAAGTCCTGACTTTC.

In this sample, this clonotype turned up a few times. This chain links TRBV2 with TRBJ1-1; 10 bases agree with TRBD1. V shed 6 bases, J shed 11 bases, and the junction held 12 bases outside the gene matches. Germline-derived CDR1 and CDR2 are SNHLY and FYNNEI. This CDR3 has 14 amino acids. The DNA for the CDR3 is TGTGCCAGCAGCTTTCCGGGACAGGGGCGTTGGGCTTTCTTT. Its protein is CASSFPGQGRWAFF.

There are a few counts of this clonotype. The chain is built from TRBV5-1 and TRBJ2-7, with 8 bases aligning to TRBD2. V dropped 0 bases and J dropped 6; count of bases not matched to a gene: 5. Germline CDR1 SGHRS, CDR2 YFSETQ. CDR3 length equals 14 residues. The CDR3 loop is CASSLAGGQAEQYF. CDR3 in DNA: TGCGCCAGCAGCTTGGCGGGGGGGCAGGCCGAGCAGTACTTC.

This clonotype came up a few times. The V call is TRBV29-1, the J call TRBJ2-1; D ambiguous. Germline-derived CDR1 and CDR2 are SQVTM and ANQGSEA. This CDR3 has 16 amino acids. CDR3 nucleotides: TGCAGTATTGCAAGGTTGGTGAGCATCTCCTACAATGAGCAGTTCTTC. Encoded protein: CSIARLVSISYNEQFF.